The present T cell receptor (beta chain) was sequenced within a study of T cells after yellow fever vaccination. Study-wide context: The fractions with low cell numbers were processed using SMART-Seq v4 Ultra Low Input. Study results and caveats: Just a small share of clonotypes turned up in the CD4 compartment as well as the CD8 compartment. Weaker in magnitude, the secondary response showed a faster peak on day 5 versus 15.

A remark on this clonotype: Its target is not known.

TCRdb fed the 5' RACE reads into MiXCR, producing one record per CDR3 protein. Found here are roughly 500,000 distinct CDR3 sequences, roughly 19% of them singletons; the top ten hold roughly 13%. This CDR3 spans 17 amino acids. Germline V gene lookup returns CDR1 SQVTM and CDR2 ANQGSEA. Trimming removed 8 bases from V and 0 bases from J; junction bases left unmatched: 12. The input for sequencing was PBMCs, taken 15 days after the yellow fever booster vaccination. The sequence was collected from a man aged 30 to 39 who received the YFV17D yellow fever vaccine. V and J are TRBV29-1 and TRBJ2-3; TRBD2 matches 12 bases. CDR3 protein: CSSSLRLAGGSTDTQYF. CDR3 DNA sequence: TGCAGCTCCTCACTGCGGCTAGCGGGAGGGAGCACAGATACGCAGTATTTT.